The 28 T cell receptor beta chains given below trace back to one sample, sequenced in a study of cytomegalovirus exposure and HLA in healthy donors. A multiplex PCR was run with 60 Vbeta primers and 13 Jbeta primers. Using immunoSEQ multiplex PCR, the repertoire was profiled, and TCRdb retains in-frame clones only, with some absent. In total, the table holds 150,000 to 200,000 clones. Sample: PBMCs. The source of these receptors is a woman between 18 and 30 years old in good health and CMV-seropositive.

The chain has TRBV6-1 and TRBJ1-1, with D hard to call. The length of the CDR3 is 14 residues. V was clipped by 6 bases and J by 3 bases, with 14 bases between them. CDR1 and CDR2 (germline): MNHNS, SASEGT. The CDR3 bases are TGTGCCAGCAGCCGCTTTGGGAGGGACACTGAAGCTTTCTTT. It codes for CASSRFGRDTEAFF.

Comment on this clone: The same CDR3 can be traced to other DNA sequences in this sample. The rearrangement links TRBV4-1 to TRBJ2-1; 10 bases are shared with TRBD2. With V trimmed by 4 bases and J by 2 bases, 2 bases remained unmatched. This CDR3 has 15 residues. Germline lookup yields CDR1 MGHRA and CDR2 YSYEKL. The CDR3 sequence is CASSLSGGAYNEQFF. The CDR3 DNA follows: TGCGCCAGCAGCCTGAGCGGGGGGGCCTACAATGAGCAGTTCTTC.

The CDR3 nucleotides are TGTGCCAGCAGCCACTCACTAGGGGGCGGGGAGCTGTTTTTT. Protein: CASSHSLGGGELFF. This chain joins TRBV7-9 and TRBJ2-2; possibly TRBD1 for D (6 bases). The germline V gene has CDR1 SEHNR and CDR2 FQNEAQ (reference sequence). Trimming removed 5 bases at V and 7 bases at J, with 14 bases between. The CDR3 has 14 residues. The full variable domain, its missing parts supplied by reference TRBV7-9 and TRBJ2-2, is DTGVSQNPRHKITKRGQNVTFRCDPISEHNRLYWYRQTLGQGPEFLTYFQNEAQLEKSRLLSDRFSAERPKGSFSTLEIQRTEQGDSAMYLCASSHSLGGGELFFGEGSRLTVL.

This chain uses TRBV6-5 with TRBJ1-2, with TRBD1 as a possible D gene (5 bases). The CDR3 length is 14 residues. The germline V gene has CDR1 MNHEY and CDR2 SVGAGI. Trimming took 2 bases from V and 0 from J, leaving 7 bases between them. Here the CDR3 reads CASSYGGTNYGYTF. The CDR3 DNA sequence: TGTGCCAGCAGTTACGGGGGGACTAACTATGGCTACACCTTC.

The rearrangement links TRBV27 to TRBJ1-3, with D unclear. CDR1 and CDR2 (germline): MNHEY, SMNVEV (reference sequence). Between the trimmed V and J ends, which lost 3 bases and 0 bases, there was a span of 6 bases. The CDR3 has 14 residues. The CDR3 is CASSFIGSGNTIYF. The DNA of the CDR3 is TGTGCCAGCAGTTTCATCGGCTCTGGAAACACCATATATTTT.

The J gene is TRBJ2-5, the V gene TRBV4-1; 7 positions match TRBD2. V was clipped by 0 bases and J by 4 bases; unmatched bases: 2. The CDR3 is 14 residues long. Germline lookup yields CDR1 MGHRA and CDR2 YSYEKL. The chain's CDR3 is CASSQDSSGETQYF. The CDR3 DNA is TGCGCCAGCAGCCAAGACTCTAGCGGAGAGACCCAGTACTTC.

J is TRBJ2-3 and V is TRBV4-2; TRBD2 agrees at 10 bases. The CDR3 is 15 amino acids. V dropped 4 bases and J dropped 1; count of bases not matched to a gene: 2. Germline CDR1 LGHNA, CDR2 YNFKEQ. The CDR3 nucleotides read TGTGCCAGCAGCCCCCTAGCGGGGGGCACAGATACGCAGTATTTT. Translated: CASSPLAGGTDTQYF.

J is TRBJ2-1 and V is TRBV15, with a weak D call TRBD1 (6 bases). This CDR3 comprises 11 residues. The V and J ends lost 5 bases and 13 bases respectively, with 12 bases between them. Germline values: CDR1 LNHNV, CDR2 YYDKDF (reference sequence). In nucleotides, the CDR3 is TGTGCCACCAGCGGGGGCATCACCCAGTTCTTC. Its translation is CATSGGITQFF.

V is TRBV11-2 and J is TRBJ2-5; 10 bases are shared with TRBD2. CDR1 is SGHAT and CDR2 is FQNNGV in the germline V gene. J was trimmed by 2 bases and V by 3 bases; bases with no gene match: 9. There are 17 residues in the CDR3. CDR3 protein: CASSFGRSGGGQETQYF. The CDR3 region has the DNA TGTGCCAGCAGCTTCGGCAGGAGCGGGGGGGGGCAAGAGACCCAGTACTTC.

The V gene is TRBV7-2, the J gene TRBJ2-1; D unresolved. Between the trimmed V and J ends, which lost 6 bases and 10 bases, there was a span of 16 bases. The CDR3 is 13 residues long. Germline V gene lookup returns CDR1 SGHTA and CDR2 FQGNSA. CDR3 loop: CASSHPTHWEQFF. DNA of the CDR3: TGTGCCAGCAGTCATCCTACCCACTGGGAGCAGTTCTTC.

The CDR3: CASSPPGQGLGYTF. Here the CDR3 DNA reads TGTGCCAGCTCACCACCCGGACAGGGGCTGGGCTACACCTTC. This chain links TRBV18 with TRBJ1-2; 9 bases align to TRBD1. The V gene's germline CDR1 is KGHSH and CDR2 LQKENI. The CDR3 length is 14 residues. V gave up 0 bases and J gave up 8 bases; unmatched junction bases: 4.

The genes are TRBV7-9 and TRBJ1-2; D might be TRBD1 (6 bases). The germline gives CDR1 SEHNR, CDR2 FQNEAQ (reference sequence). CDR3 length equals 15 residues. Trimming shortened V by 5 bases and J by 4 bases, and 17 bases separated the two germline ends. The CDR3 sequence: CASSQSGGGSYGYTF. The CDR3 DNA sequence: TGTGCCAGCAGCCAGTCGGGAGGGGGATCCTATGGCTACACCTTC.

The chain employs TRBV4-2 and TRBJ2-1, with D maybe TRBD2 (6 bases). V was cut by 1 base and J by 8 bases, with 18 bases left in between. CDR1 is LGHNA and CDR2 is YNFKEQ in the germline V gene. This CDR3 is 16 amino acids long. CDR3 sequence reads: CASSQGSAGNYDEQFF. In DNA form, the CDR3 reads TGTGCCAGCAGCCAAGGGTCCGCGGGGAACTATGATGAGCAGTTCTTC.

The gene calls are TRBV5-1 and TRBJ2-1, with TRBD1 matching over 10 bases. The J segment lost 5 bases and the V segment lost 0 bases, leaving 5 bases of the junction unmatched. Germline V gives CDR1 SGHRS, CDR2 YFSETQ. This CDR3 spans 16 amino acids. Here the CDR3 reads CASSLVGDRGHNEQFF. In DNA form, the CDR3 reads TGCGCCAGCAGCTTGGTGGGGGACAGGGGCCACAATGAGCAGTTCTTC.

The chain joins TRBV4-1 to TRBJ2-1; 9 bases are shared with TRBD1. V lost 0 bases, J lost 4 bases, and 4 bases stayed unmatched. This CDR3 has 16 amino acids. Germline CDR1 MGHRA, CDR2 YSYEKL. The CDR3 is CASSQEQGAYYNEQFF. Written as DNA, the CDR3 is TGCGCCAGCAGCCAAGAACAGGGGGCTTATTACAATGAGCAGTTCTTC.

The chain carries TRBV6-1 and TRBJ1-5; a possible D gene is TRBD1 (6 bases). The V end lost 3 bases, the J end lost 5 bases, and 8 bases lay between the germline ends. Germline V gene data show CDR1 as MNHNS and CDR2 as SASEGT. The CDR3 is made up of 13 amino acids. The CDR3 here is CASSETGDQPQHF. The CDR3 DNA reads TGTGCCAGCAGTGAGACAGGCGATCAGCCCCAGCATTTT.

The chain joins TRBV2 to TRBJ2-5; TRBD2 is a possible D gene (7 bases). The germline V and J ends were trimmed by 5 bases and 4 bases, with 11 bases remaining between them. CDR1 SNHLY and CDR2 FYNNEI come from the germline V gene. There are 13 residues in the CDR3. CDR3 DNA sequence: TGTGCCAGCAGTCAGGGGACTATAGAGACCCAGTACTTC. Translated: CASSQGTIETQYF.

The chain employs TRBV19 and TRBJ2-1; 8 bases align to TRBD2. J lost 9 bases, V lost 4 bases, and 8 bases had no gene match. This CDR3 has 14 amino acids. Germline lookup yields CDR1 LNHDA and CDR2 SQIVND (reference sequence). The CDR3 DNA follows: TGTGCCAGTAGTAGCTTAGCGGGACCTATTGAGCAGTTCTTC. This sequence encodes CASSSLAGPIEQFF.

The chain employs TRBV29-1 and TRBJ1-1; D unclear. From germline, CDR1 is SQVTM and CDR2 ANQGSEA. The CDR3 loop spans 15 amino acids. Trimming cost V 4 bases and J 11 bases, with 26 bases left between them. CDR3 DNA sequence: TGCAGCGTTGGCCCGGCGTCGTGGTCCCATGTGGAGGCTTTCTTT. Amino acids: CSVGPASWSHVEAFF.

Note on this clone: The junction and the germline gene differ at one end; a read error may be behind it. The rearrangement uses TRBV5-1 and TRBJ1-4; D unclear. CDR3 length equals 14 residues. The germline gives CDR1 SGHRS, CDR2 YFSETQ. CDR3 DNA sequence: TGCGTCAGCAGCAATCCCGAGCCTAATGAAAAACTGTTTTTT. The encoded protein is CVSSNPEPNEKLFF.

CDR3 amino acids: CASGDRMNTEAFF. The CDR3, as DNA: TGTGCCAGCGGGGACAGGATGAACACTGAAGCTTTCTTT. The chain recombines TRBV11-3 with TRBJ1-1, with 8 bases lining up with TRBD1. Trimming took 8 bases from V and 0 from J; bases not matched to a gene: 2. Germline-derived CDR1 and CDR2 are SGHNT and YENEEA. The CDR3 has 13 amino acids.

This chain uses TRBV10-2 with TRBJ1-1; possibly TRBD1 for D (5 bases). With 8 bases removed from V and 2 bases from J, the gap between germline ends came to 9 bases. From germline, CDR1 is WSHSY and CDR2 SAAADI. This CDR3 comprises 12 residues. CDR3 DNA: TGCGCCAGCGCCAGGGAAAACACTGAAGCTTTCTTT. It translates to CASARENTEAFF.

The rearrangement joins TRBV5-6 to TRBJ1-1; no reliable D call. The germline CDR1 and CDR2 sequences are SGHDT and YYEEEE. The CDR3 runs to 14 residues. With 0 bases removed from V and 5 bases from J, the gap between germline ends came to 11 bases. The CDR3 DNA is TGTGCCAGCAGCTTGGGTTTTCTTGAGACTGAAGCTTTCTTT. It is translated as CASSLGFLETEAFF. Together with reference TRBV5-6 and TRBJ1-1, the CDR3 gives the full variable domain: DAGVTQSPTHLIKTRGQQVTLRCSPKSGHDTVSWYQQALGQGPQFIFQYYEEEERQRGNFPDRFSGHQFPNYSSELNVNALLLGDSALYLCASSLGFLETEAFFGQGTRLTVV.

The chain recombines TRBV18 with TRBJ2-3; 7 bases fit TRBD2. Germline assignment: CDR1 KGHSH and CDR2 LQKENI. The CDR3 contains 20 residues. The trim removed 3 bases at V and 1 base at J, leaving 19 bases unmatched. CDR3 region: CASSPNLRDLGRTRTDTQYF. The CDR3 nucleotides read TGTGCCAGCTCACCGAACTTACGGGACCTCGGGAGGACTCGCACAGATACGCAGTATTTT.

The gene calls are TRBV10-2 and TRBJ2-7; 14 nucleotides match TRBD2. The CDR3 consists of 17 residues. V lost 0 bases and J lost 4; bases outside the gene matches: 5. Germline CDR1 is WSHSY and CDR2 is SAAADI. CDR3 in amino acids: CASSESSGTSGSYEQYF. As DNA, the CDR3 is TGCGCCAGCAGTGAGTCCTCAGGGACTAGCGGGAGTTACGAGCAGTACTTC.

The chain employs TRBV7-9 and TRBJ1-2; no definite D call. CDR1 SEHNR and CDR2 FQNEAQ come from the germline V gene (reference sequence). The CDR3 covers 14 residues. Between the trimmed V and J ends, which lost 2 bases and 4 bases, there was a span of 11 bases. The CDR3 DNA follows: TGTGCCAGCAGCTTAAATAGCCTTGTCTATGGCTACACCTTC. Protein sequence: CASSLNSLVYGYTF.

The gene calls are TRBV7-2 and TRBJ2-3, with a tentative D call TRBD1 (6 bases). This CDR3 region has 14 residues. The germline gives CDR1 SGHTA, CDR2 FQGNSA. Trimming cost V 0 bases and J 8 bases, with 12 bases left between them. The CDR3: CASSLAVTGPTQYF. CDR3 DNA sequence: TGTGCCAGCAGCTTAGCAGTAACAGGGCCTACGCAGTATTTT.

The chain links TRBV11-3 to TRBJ1-2; tentative D call: TRBD1 (5 bases). This CDR3 has 14 residues. V dropped 6 bases and J dropped 7 bases, with 18 bases sitting between them. Germline CDR1 reads SGHNT; CDR2 reads YENEEA. The CDR3 bases are TGTGCCAGCAGGCTTGACAGTAAACCAACTGGCTACACCTTC. Translating it yields CASRLDSKPTGYTF.